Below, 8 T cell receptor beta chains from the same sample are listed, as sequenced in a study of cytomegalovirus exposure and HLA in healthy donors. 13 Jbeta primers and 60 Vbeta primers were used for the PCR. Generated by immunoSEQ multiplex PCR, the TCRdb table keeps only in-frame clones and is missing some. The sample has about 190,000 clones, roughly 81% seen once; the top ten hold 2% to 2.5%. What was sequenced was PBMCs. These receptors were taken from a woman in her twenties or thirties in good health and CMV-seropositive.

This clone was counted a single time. Here the CDR3 DNA reads TGCGCCAGCAGCTTGGAACAGGGCCAGAACACTGAAGCTTTCTTT. Residues: CASSLEQGQNTEAFF. The chain has TRBV5-1 and TRBJ1-1; perhaps TRBD1 as D (6 bases). The length of the CDR3 is 15 residues. Trimming took off 0 bases at V and 1 base at J, with 10 bases between the two ends. Looked up from germline, CDR1 is SGHRS and CDR2 is YFSETQ.

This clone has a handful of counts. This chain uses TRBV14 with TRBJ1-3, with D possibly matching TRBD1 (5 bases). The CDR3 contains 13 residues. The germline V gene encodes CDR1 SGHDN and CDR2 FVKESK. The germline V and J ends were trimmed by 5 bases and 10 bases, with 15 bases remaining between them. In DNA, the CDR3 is TGTGCCAGCAGCGGGACCGTCGGAGGGACCATATATTTT. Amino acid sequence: CASSGTVGGTIYF.

The CDR3 bases are TGTGCCAGCAGCGTAGCGGGGGGGCAACCCTACAATGAGCAGTTCTTC. Translation gives CASSVAGGQPYNEQFF. The genes are TRBV9 and TRBJ2-1, with 8 bases fitting TRBD2. Per germline, CDR1 SGDLS and CDR2 YYNGEE. This CDR3 is 16 amino acids long. The ends lost 0 bases at V and 2 bases at J; junction bases unmatched: 4.

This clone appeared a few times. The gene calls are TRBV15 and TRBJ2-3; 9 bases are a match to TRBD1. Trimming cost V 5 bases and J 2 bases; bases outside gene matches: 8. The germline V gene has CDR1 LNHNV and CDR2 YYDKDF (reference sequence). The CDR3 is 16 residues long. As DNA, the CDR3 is TGTGCCACCAGCTCCAGACAGGGGGGTTTCACAGATACGCAGTATTTT. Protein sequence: CATSSRQGGFTDTQYF.

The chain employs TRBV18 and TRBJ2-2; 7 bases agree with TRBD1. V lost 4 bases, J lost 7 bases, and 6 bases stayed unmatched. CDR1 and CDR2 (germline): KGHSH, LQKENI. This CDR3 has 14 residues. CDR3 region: CASSRDSSGGELFF. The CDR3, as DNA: TGTGCCAGCTCACGGGACAGTTCCGGCGGGGAGCTGTTTTTT. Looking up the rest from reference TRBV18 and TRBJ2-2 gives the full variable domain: NAGVMQNPRHLVRRRGQEARLRCSPMKGHSHVYWYRQLPEEGLKFMVYLQKENIIDESGMPKERFSAEFPKEGPSILRIQQVVRGDSAAYFCASSRDSSGGELFFGEGSRLTVL.

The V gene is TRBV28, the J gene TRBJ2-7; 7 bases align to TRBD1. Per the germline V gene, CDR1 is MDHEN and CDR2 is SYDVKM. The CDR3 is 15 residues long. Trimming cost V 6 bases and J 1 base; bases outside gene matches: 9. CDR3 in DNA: TGTGCCAGCAGGGAGGACAGGCTTGGATCCTACGAGCAGTACTTC. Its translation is CASREDRLGSYEQYF.

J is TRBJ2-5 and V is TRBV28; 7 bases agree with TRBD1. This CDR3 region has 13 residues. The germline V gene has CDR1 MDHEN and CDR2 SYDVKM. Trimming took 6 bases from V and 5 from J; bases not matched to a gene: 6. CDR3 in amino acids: CASSAGGRETQYF. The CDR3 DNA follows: TGTGCCAGCAGCGCAGGGGGTAGGGAGACCCAGTACTTC.

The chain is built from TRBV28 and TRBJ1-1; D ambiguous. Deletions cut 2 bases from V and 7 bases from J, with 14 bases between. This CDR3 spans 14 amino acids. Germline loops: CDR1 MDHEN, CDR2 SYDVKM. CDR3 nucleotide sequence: TGTGCCAGCAGTTTAACCTCCGGCGGCGGTGAAGCTTTCTTT. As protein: CASSLTSGGGEAFF.